This TCR beta chain was sequenced in a study of tumor-infiltrating lymphocytes in primary liver carcinoma. Study-wide results and limits: Against blood, tumors held a significantly higher top-250-clone fraction (p = 0.039).

The CDR3 extends over 13 amino acids. The germline V gene has CDR1 PRHDT and CDR2 FYEKMQ (reference sequence). Trimming cost V 8 bases and J 0 bases, with 10 bases left between them. A primer matching the constant region was used to make TCR beta cDNA from 450 to 500 ng of total RNA. Library construction for TCR beta comprised three nested multiplex PCR rounds performed with slightly modified ARM-PCR. It was with TRBV1-TRBV30 forward primers and a C-beta reverse primer that the first two PCR rounds were run, at roughly 9 cycles each. Using its own MiXCR run on the multiplex PCR reads, TCRdb lists one record per CDR3 protein. The sample lists 200,000 or so distinct CDR3 sequences, approximately 64% seen once, with roughly 6.4% in the top ten. This clonotype has more than one count but fewer than ten. As yet, its antigen is unknown. Germline DNA was also extracted, and blood RNA derived from unsorted whole blood.

The genes are TRBV13 and TRBJ1-1; perhaps TRBD1 as D (5 bases). Sequences were obtained from peripheral blood. The sequence came from a woman aged 60-70 years with primary liver carcinoma and hepatitis B virus infection. In DNA, the CDR3 is TGTGCCAGCCGCGGGACCGTGAACACTGAAGCTTTCTTT. This translates into CASRGTVNTEAFF.